The sequence of this T cell receptor beta chain was determined in a study of blood T cell repertoires in COVID-19 (dated by TCRdb to the early 2020s). With regard to the full study: Collaborator samples came from the United States, Italy and Spain and covered acute and convalescent phases of COVID-19. The material from the prospective study consisted of cDNA or gDNA derived from T cells, B-cell-depleted T cells, or PBMCs. Subjects who had been exposed to COVID-19, were actively infected with it, or had recovered from it provided the deeply sampled blood TCRbeta repertoires that made up the dataset. The repertoires were released in a freely available public database meant as a resource for research on the immune response to SARS-CoV-2. Samples came from the ongoing ImmuneRACE study (first 160 participants) plus 1,254 subjects from 6 global collaborators. Nearly every sample came with metadata listing a de-identified subject ID, COVID-19 status, age in years and sex. Where HLA class I and class II types were available, the types were taken from metadata supplied by the sample provider, not from assay-based typing.

One collaborating source in Seattle enrolled patients while the patients were actively infected and followed the patients over time throughout the course of disease. Whole blood was collected in K2EDTA tubes by collaborating institutions according to the institutions' own protocols. Collaborator samples were shipped for TCRbeta analysis as frozen whole blood, isolated PBMCs, or DNA extracted from either sample type. The immunoSEQ Assay, a bias-controlled multiplex PCR, was used to amplify TCRbeta CDR3 regions from genomic DNA. The paper's processing steps were these. The number of nucleated cells in each sample was estimated from the amplification of reference gene primers within the assay. To quantify the absolute abundance of each unique TCRbeta CDR3 rearrangement, sequence reads were collapsed and filtered. For each sample, productive Simpson clonality was calculated as the square root of Simpson's diversity index over productive rearrangements. Here the immuneACCESS table is served through TCRdb, limited to in-frame sequences with V and J called. Missing clones are a known gap in these copies; in checked studies unresolved V genes cover under half, and the rest lacks a known reason. Clone size and the V and J calls come from that table; the DNA yielded D and trimming. This sample has a few hundred thousand clones in its table, and over 75% of those were observed once. About 10% of the sample belongs to the ten largest clones.

From its cysteine to its phenylalanine, the CDR3 spans 17 amino acids. Just the 51-base CDR3 DNA is kept, in frame starting at base 1. Unmatched junction bases come to 11, with V trimmed by 3 bases and J by 1 base. Sequences SEHNR (CDR1) and FQNEAQ (CDR2) are obtained from the germline V gene (reference sequence). Note on this clone: Its antigen specificity is not known. It has no much larger one-base neighbor in the sample; base qualities were not kept.

Beyond this particular receptor, the publication reports: How much clinical and demographic metadata was included differed by source and by participant, and the metadata was provided uncurated.

What was sequenced was peripheral blood. The receptor chain draws on TRBV7-9 and TRBJ1-1, with TRBD1 matching 7 junction bases. This sequence originates from a woman in her 30s with COVID-19, enrolled during active disease. Here is the DNA: TGTGCCAGCAGCTTTCCGGGACAGATGTGGGCGAACACTGAAGCTTTCTTT. Its translation is CASSFPGQMWANTEAFF.